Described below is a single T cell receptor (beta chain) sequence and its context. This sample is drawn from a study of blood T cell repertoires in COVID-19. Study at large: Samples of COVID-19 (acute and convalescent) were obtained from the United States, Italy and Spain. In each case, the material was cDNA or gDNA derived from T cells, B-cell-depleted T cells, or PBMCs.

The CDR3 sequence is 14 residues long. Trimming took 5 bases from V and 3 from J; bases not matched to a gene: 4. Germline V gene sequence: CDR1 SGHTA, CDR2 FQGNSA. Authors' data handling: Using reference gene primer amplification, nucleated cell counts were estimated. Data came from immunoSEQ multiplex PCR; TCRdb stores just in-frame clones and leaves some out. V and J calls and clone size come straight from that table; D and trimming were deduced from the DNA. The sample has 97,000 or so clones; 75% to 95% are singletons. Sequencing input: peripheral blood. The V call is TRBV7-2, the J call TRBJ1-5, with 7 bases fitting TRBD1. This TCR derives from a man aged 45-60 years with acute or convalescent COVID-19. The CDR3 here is CASSQQGYNQPQHF. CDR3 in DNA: TGTGCCAGCAGCCAACAGGGGTACAATCAGCCCCAGCATTTT. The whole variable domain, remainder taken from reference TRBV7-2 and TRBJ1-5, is GAGVSQSPSNKVTEKGKDVELRCDPISGHTALYWYRQSLGQGLEFLIYFQGNSAPDKSGLPSDRFSAERTGGSVSTLTIQRTQQEDSAVYLCASSQQGYNQPQHFGDGTRLSIL.